A single T cell receptor (beta chain) is shown here with its context. The source of the sample is a study of blood T cell repertoires in COVID-19. Study background: Samples came from the United States, Italy and Spain, spanning acute and convalescent COVID-19.

Sequencing was performed with immunoSEQ multiplex PCR; in TCRdb, only in-frame clones are kept and a portion is missing. Among about 99,000 clones listed, about four fifths were seen once. Looked up from germline, CDR1 is SNHLY and CDR2 is FYNNEI. The CDR3 contains 15 residues. The germline V and J ends were trimmed by 7 bases and 5 bases, with 19 bases remaining between them. What was sequenced was peripheral blood. This sequence originates from a man between 65 and 80 years old with active or convalescent COVID-19. This chain uses TRBV2 with TRBJ2-3, with D possibly TRBD2 on 6 matching bases. The CDR3 bases are TGTGCCAGCATTCCCTGGGTTGGGGGAGGAGATACGCAGTATTTT. Translated: CASIPWVGGGDTQYF.